This TCR beta chain was sequenced for a study of immune evolution from preneoplasia to lung adenocarcinoma. Assay used: immunoSEQ multiplex PCR; TCRdb lists only in-frame clones, some missing. This table has approximately 15,000 clones, around 86% appearing once. This clone was counted between two and nine times. No antigen is known for it. Each case's diagnosis was confirmed by two pathologists on H&E. CDR3 length equals 11 residues. Germline V gene lookup returns CDR1 MNHNS and CDR2 SASEGT. The V and J ends lost 2 bases and 12 bases respectively, with 10 bases between them. Study-level results: Top clone share appeared to fall from AAH through AIS, MIA, adenocarcinoma.

This chain uses TRBV6-1 with TRBJ1-2, with D uncertain. The specimen sequenced was FFPE lung adenocarcinoma in situ tissue. This TCR was recovered from an older donor with lung adenocarcinoma. Here the CDR3 reads CASSESEGDTF. The CDR3 DNA follows: TGTGCCAGCAGTGAATCGGAGGGCGACACCTTC.